This T cell receptor beta chain was retrieved from a study of blood T cells in healthy people across ages. Study-wide results and caveats: The percentage of naive T cells correlated strongly with TCR beta diversity.

With respect to this clonotype: What it binds is not known.

Donors gave roughly 10 milliliters of peripheral blood apiece. Per sample, extraction of total RNA gave at least 5 micrograms in every case. A J-beta primer mix and a sample-barcoded 5' primer were used in a second PCR of about 7 to 12 cycles. All samples yielded 3 million or more CDR3-containing paired-end reads. TCRdb independently ran MiXCR on the 5' RACE reads; one entry per CDR3 protein. The data show fewer than 1 million distinct CDR3 sequences, around two fifths seen once. There are 18 residues in the CDR3. Germline V gene sequence: CDR1 SGDLS, CDR2 YYNGEE. The rearrangement joins TRBV9 to TRBJ2-7, with 9 positions matching TRBD2. The DNA end lines up better with TRBJ2-5; the J call may be wrong. The material sequenced was blood. The sequence derives from a man aged 55 to 70 in good health. CDR3: CASSPSLVRRGGRETQYF. CDR3 nucleotides: TGTGCCAGCAGCCCCAGTTTAGTGAGGCGGGGGGGTAGAGAGACCCAGTACTTC.